This T cell receptor beta chain was profiled in a study of beta chain features in type 1 diabetes (dated by TCRdb to 2016 to 2018). As for the study more broadly: Patients and healthy donors did not differ in mean age, gender distribution, total cell number or subset yield. A total of roughly 100,000,000 sorted cells were examined across all samples, and the number of cells per subset was strongly correlated with RNA yield. The study compared TCRB repertoires of sorted circulating CD4+ T cell subsets between recently diagnosed type 1 diabetes patients and matched healthy donors. Naive and central memory subsets were obtained from all 30 or so donors, but regulatory and stem cell-like memory subsets were isolated from only 8 patients and 8 healthy donors.

This clone turned up a few times. The antigen it binds to is not known. No clone much larger than this one lies a single base away; base qualities are absent. The junction shows trimming of 2 bases on V and 0 bases on J, plus 5 bases between the germline ends. CDR1 and CDR2, looked up from the germline V gene, are KGHSH and LQKENI. Measured from the cysteine to the phenylalanine, the CDR3 is 14 residues long. CDR3 DNA is the only sequence kept; it has 42 bases, read in frame from the first base. The entire isolated RNA was reverse transcribed using the High Capacity cDNA Reverse Transcription Kit, and thus expressed TCRB transcripts were sequenced. Deep immunoSEQ sequencing was performed on naive, central memory and regulatory T cell samples, with an average of approximately 3.9 million total reads per sample. After sorted cells were lysed in RLT buffer, RNA was extracted with DNase-treated RNeasy Micro or Mini kits, with the choice depending on cell number. Each cell subset was processed on its own to prevent cross-contamination, while patient and healthy donor samples were processed together. The immunoSEQ multiplex PCR was used to amplify TCRB sequences from cDNA, yielding 87-bp fragments that span the CDR3 region. Sequencing of the amplicons was performed on the Illumina HiSeq platform. From the authors' description of their analysis: PCR bias was corrected computationally using synthetic template baselines, and reads within Hamming distance 2 were collapsed, with unmergeable singletons discarded. Reads were aligned against IMGT to assign V, D and J genes, CDR3 length and insertions or deletions at six rearrangement sites. Within each subset, clonotype counts were normalized to the number of sorted cells before true diversity and Gini coefficients were calculated with the tcR R package. The overlap coefficient, calculated on TCRB nucleotide sequences, was used to measure repertoire sharing. As a proxy for the pre-selection repertoire, out-of-frame TCRB sequences from naive cells were analyzed. TCRdb limited this immuneACCESS table to in-frame rearrangements with V and J called. A share of clones is missing; checked studies link under half to unresolved V genes, and the rest is unexplained. V and J calls plus clone size are reproduced from that table; the DNA served to infer D and trimming. The sample records 250,000 or so clones, roughly 13% of which are singletons. The ten largest account for approximately 0.021% of the sample.

From each donor, a single peripheral blood sample of 95 to 150 mL on average was drawn into heparinised tubes. A BD FACSAria II was used to sort naive, central memory, regulatory and stem cell-like memory CD4+ T cells with a panel that included CD45RO, CCR7, CD25, CD127, CD95 and CD27. Every sorted population had a purity above 95%. PBMCs were separated immediately by Lymphoprep density gradient centrifugation and were stained directly, without being cultured. To minimize batch effects, samples were stained and sorted in pairs, one healthy donor with one patient per experiment. Study-wide conclusions, independent of this receptor: The naive, central memory and regulatory TCRB repertoires appeared to resemble one another more closely among patients than among healthy donors. Because cDNA was sequenced instead of genomic DNA, highly expressing activated cells could be over-represented, though the groups showed no difference in activation or CD3 levels. At VDJ recombination sites, type 1 diabetes patients had fewer insertions and more deleted nucleotides, which implies abnormalities in thymic rearrangement. PCR might favor shorter templates, but patient and control samples were amplified and corrected together, so any skew would affect both groups equally. In all four CD4+ subsets, TCRB CDR3 length was moderately but significantly shorter in type 1 diabetes patients. Because the HLA sub-analyses included only small numbers of individuals, any influence of HLA type on TCRB rearrangement was left unresolved.

The sample consisted of naive CD4+ T cells from blood. The cell subset or site label on this specimen signifies: true naive CD4+ T cells. This sequence uses TRBV18 and TRBJ2-1; TRBD2 is a weak D gene call, 5 bases matching. This TCR came from a man aged 25-45 years with type 1 diabetes. The CDR3 protein: CASSPGSSYNEQFF. In nucleotide form, the sequence is TGTGCCAGCTCACCAGGGAGCTCCTACAATGAGCAGTTCTTC. Reference TRBV18 and TRBJ2-1 genes cover what lies past the CDR3, so the full variable domain is NAGVMQNPRHLVRRRGQEARLRCSPMKGHSHVYWYRQLPEEGLKFMVYLQKENIIDESGMPKERFSAEFPKEGPSILRIQQVVRGDSAAYFCASSPGSSYNEQFFGPGTRLTVL.